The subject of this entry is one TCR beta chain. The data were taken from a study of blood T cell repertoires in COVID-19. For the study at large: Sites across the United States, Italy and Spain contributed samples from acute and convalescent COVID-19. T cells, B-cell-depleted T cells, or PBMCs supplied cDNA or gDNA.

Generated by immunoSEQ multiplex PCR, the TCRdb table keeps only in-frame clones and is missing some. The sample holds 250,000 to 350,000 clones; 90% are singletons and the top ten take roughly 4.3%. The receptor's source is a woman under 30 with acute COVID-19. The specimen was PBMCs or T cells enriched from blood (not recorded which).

CDR3 sequence (DNA): TGTGCCAGCAGCACTCGGACTAGCGGGAGTATGGATACGCAGTATTTT. Translated, it gives CASSTRTSGSMDTQYF. This chain links TRBV7-3 with TRBJ2-3; 13 nucleotides agree with TRBD2. The V and J ends lost 5 bases and 6 bases, in that order; junction bases with no gene match: 8. This CDR3 is 16 amino acids long. Per the germline V gene, CDR1 is SGHTA and CDR2 is FQGTGA.